This T cell receptor (beta chain) came from a study of neurological immune-mediated disorders. Study-wide points: Whereas HTLV-1-associated myelopathy showed the most TCR clonal expansion, multiple sclerosis showed the least, with levels below those of healthy controls.

TCRdb re-derived calls from the 5' RACE reads in MiXCR, one entry per CDR3 protein. Among 35,000 to 40,000 distinct CDR3 sequences listed, roughly 2.5% were seen once. This clonotype showed up many times. What it recognizes is unknown. This CDR3 has 13 residues. Germline V gene sequence: CDR1 SGHVS, CDR2 FNYEAQ. The ends lost 5 bases at V and 9 bases at J; junction bases unmatched: 4. The clonotype originates from a man aged 50 or older with multiple sclerosis. The sequenced sample was PBMCs. The V gene is TRBV7-6, the J gene TRBJ1-6; 7 bases agree with TRBD1. The CDR3 loop is CASSRRDSSPLHF. The CDR3 DNA follows: TGTGCCAGCAGCCGACGGGACAGTTCACCCCTCCACTTT.